This T cell receptor beta chain was identified during a study of PD-1 blockade in classical Hodgkin lymphoma. Study-level findings and limits: Newly diagnosed patients reportedly had lower baseline TCR diversity than healthy donors.

Documented time point: newly diagnosed, previously untreated cHL patient sample. It was by magnetic negative selection that CD4+ T cells were purified from thawed PBMCs. In the case of this clone: The antigen is not known.

Repertoires were generated with immunoSEQ multiplex PCR, while TCRdb's copy carries only in-frame clones and drops some. The sample records about 14,000 clones, around 84% being singletons. CDR3 size: 14 residues. Trimming cost V 5 bases and J 0 bases, with 10 bases left between them. In germline, CDR1 is SGHDN, CDR2 FVKESK. The chain couples TRBV14 to TRBJ1-1; a weak D match, TRBD1 (5 bases). Material for sequencing was CD4+ T cells from blood. The receptor was isolated from a human donor with classical Hodgkin lymphoma. The CDR3 loop reads CASSTGGVNTEAFF. The CDR3 DNA is TGTGCCAGCAGCACCGGGGGTGTGAACACTGAAGCTTTCTTT.